Each of the 18 T cell receptor beta chains below was sequenced from the same sample in a study of blood T cell repertoires in COVID-19. Only in-frame clones appear in the TCRdb table, and some are missing; sequencing was by immunoSEQ multiplex PCR. The sample holds approximately 150,000 clones; around 81% are singletons and the top ten take approximately 11%. The sample was peripheral blood. These receptors were obtained from a man aged 60 to 69 with active or convalescent COVID-19.

This chain links TRBV24-1 with TRBJ2-1; 8 nucleotides agree with TRBD2. Losses at the gene ends were 2 bases for V and 8 bases for J; bases not matched to a gene: 10. CDR1 is KGHDR, CDR2 SFDVKD, per germline. This CDR3 has 16 amino acids. CDR3 coding DNA: TGTGCCACCAGTGATTCCCGGGGGGGGGCCCTCGATGAGCAGTTCTTC. It encodes CATSDSRGGALDEQFF.

Concerning this clone itself: At one of its ends the junction is not consistent with the germline gene, which may arise from a read error. The chain couples TRBV28 to TRBJ2-7; 8 nucleotides align to TRBD2. In germline, CDR1 is MDHEN, CDR2 SYDVKM. This CDR3 region has 14 residues. The CDR3 DNA follows: TGTGCCAGCAGTGGGGACAACCCCAGCGGGAGTGTTCGCTTC. Encoded protein: CASSGDNPSGSVRF.

The gene calls are TRBV6-5 and TRBJ2-5, with 8 bases identical to TRBD2. This CDR3 region has 15 residues. J was trimmed by 0 bases and V by 4 bases; bases with no gene match: 4. CDR1 is MNHEY and CDR2 is SVGAGI in the germline V gene. The CDR3, as DNA: TGTGCCAGCAGTTCGGCGGGACTAGACCAAGAGACCCAGTACTTC. It specifies CASSSAGLDQETQYF.

The chain employs TRBV28 and TRBJ1-4; possible D gene TRBD1, 5 bases. CDR1 is MDHEN and CDR2 is SYDVKM in the germline V gene. The CDR3 totals 17 residues. V gave up 5 bases and J gave up 0 bases, with 16 bases separating them. This chain's CDR3 is CASSTPGPLSTNEKLFF. The CDR3, as DNA: TGTGCCAGCAGTACTCCAGGGCCCTTGTCAACTAATGAAAAACTGTTTTTT.

This clone was recorded a few times. V usage is TRBV10-1 and J usage is TRBJ1-1, with D perhaps TRBD1 (5 bases). The CDR3 loop spans 15 amino acids. The germline V gene has CDR1 WNHNN and CDR2 SYGVQD (reference sequence). With 3 bases removed from V and 2 bases from J, the gap between germline ends came to 13 bases. CDR3 loop: CASSEVSGLNTEAFF. CDR3 sequence (DNA): TGCGCCAGCAGTGAAGTTTCGGGACTCAACACTGAAGCTTTCTTT.

J is TRBJ2-1 and V is TRBV5-1; a weak D match, TRBD2 (5 bases). This CDR3 is 14 amino acids long. The V gene lost 4 bases and the J gene lost 12 bases, with 20 bases spanning the gap. Germline lookup yields CDR1 SGHRS and CDR2 YFSETQ. In DNA, the CDR3 is TGCGCCAGCAGCCTCGGGGTGGAAGCGGAGGTGCAGTTCTTC. Protein sequence: CASSLGVEAEVQFF.

This clone was seen once. The chain has TRBV5-1 and TRBJ2-1; D might be TRBD1 (5 bases). V was pared by 5 bases and J by 0 bases, with 12 bases between. In germline, CDR1 is SGHRS, CDR2 YFSETQ. The CDR3 has 15 amino acids. The CDR3: CASSQGQSSYNEQFF. Written as DNA, the CDR3 is TGCGCCAGCAGTCAGGGTCAGAGCTCCTACAATGAGCAGTTCTTC.

V gene TRBV4-1 combines with J gene TRBJ2-1, with D possibly being TRBD2 (6 bases). CDR3 length equals 13 residues. With 3 bases removed from V and 9 bases from J, the gap between germline ends came to 12 bases. Germline CDR1 reads MGHRA; CDR2 reads YSYEKL. The CDR3 DNA reads as TGCGCCAGCAGCCAGGGCCAAGCGGGTGAGCAGTTCTTC. Protein product: CASSQGQAGEQFF.

This chain joins TRBV2 and TRBJ2-7; possibly TRBD1 for D (5 bases). Germline CDR1 is SNHLY and CDR2 is FYNNEI. The ends were cut back, 3 bases at V and 0 bases at J, with 12 bases in the middle. The CDR3 covers 15 residues. CDR3 loop: CASSEMGQGSYEQYF. The CDR3 DNA sequence: TGTGCCAGCAGTGAGATGGGGCAGGGCTCCTACGAGCAGTACTTC.

This clone was picked up a small number of times. The gene calls are TRBV20-1 and TRBJ2-7, with D tentatively TRBD1 or TRBD2 (6 bases each). The ends were cut back, 3 bases at V and 6 bases at J, with 15 bases in the middle. From germline, CDR1 is DFQATT and CDR2 SNEGSKA (reference sequence). The CDR3 runs to 13 residues. This CDR3 is CSASGGPQTEQYF. The CDR3 bases are TGCAGTGCTAGTGGGGGGCCTCAGACCGAGCAGTACTTC.

The chain uses TRBV15 and TRBJ1-6; D unclear. Germline values: CDR1 LNHNV, CDR2 YYDKDF (reference sequence). Trimming removed 4 bases at V and 9 bases at J, with 7 bases between. The CDR3 is 12 amino acids. As DNA, the CDR3 is TGTGCCACCAGCATGCTAAGTTCACCCCTCCACTTT. As protein: CATSMLSSPLHF.

V usage is TRBV3-1 (or the pseudogene TRBV3-2) and J usage is TRBJ1-5; 8 bases line up with TRBD1. The CDR3 is 14 amino acids. The germline V gene has CDR1 LGHDT and CDR2 YNNKEL (reference sequence). The trim removed 5 bases at V and 6 bases at J, leaving 6 bases unmatched. The CDR3 DNA reads as TGTGCCAGCAGCGCCGGGACAGGTGGTCAGCCCCAGCATTTT. It codes for CASSAGTGGQPQHF.

The chain links TRBV7-2 to TRBJ2-1, with 9 nucleotides matching TRBD2. V shed 1 base and J 10 bases; nucleotides not matched to a gene: 8. The CDR3 is 15 amino acids. Per germline, CDR1 SGHTA and CDR2 FQGNSA. The CDR3 sequence: CASSLDGGGAWEQFF. The DNA of the CDR3 is TGTGCCAGCAGCTTAGATGGCGGGGGGGCATGGGAGCAGTTCTTC.

The genes are TRBV5-6 and TRBJ2-1; D possibly corresponds to TRBD2 (6 bases). Germline V lookup: CDR1 SGHDT, CDR2 YYEEEE. Between the trimmed V and J ends, which lost 4 bases and 9 bases, there was a span of 11 bases. There are 12 residues in the CDR3. The CDR3 here is CASSPLGGEQFF. The DNA for the CDR3 is TGTGCCAGCAGCCCGCTGGGGGGTGAGCAGTTCTTC.

The rearrangement joins TRBV19 to TRBJ1-5, with D perhaps matching TRBD1 (6 bases). V was pared by 8 bases and J by 1 base, with 18 bases between. This CDR3 is built from 16 residues. Germline-derived CDR1 and CDR2 are LNHDA and SQIVND (reference sequence). CDR3 DNA sequence: TGTGCCAGTGCCCTGGGGGACAAGAGGAGCAATCAGCCCCAGCATTTT. Protein sequence: CASALGDKRSNQPQHF.

The chain joins TRBV5-6 to TRBJ2-5; perhaps TRBD1 as D (5 bases). V shed 0 bases and J shed 4 bases, with 7 bases lying between them. CDR3 length: 13 residues. Germline loops: CDR1 SGHDT, CDR2 YYEEEE. The chain's CDR3 is CASSLGQSETQYF. The CDR3 nucleotides read TGTGCCAGCAGCTTGGGACAGTCAGAGACCCAGTACTTC.

This clone was seen more than once but under ten times. The chain recombines TRBV30 with TRBJ1-2; 8 positions match TRBD1. CDR3 length: 12 amino acids. J lost 4 bases, V lost 6 bases, and 4 bases had no gene match. The germline V gene has CDR1 GTSNPN and CDR2 SVGIG (reference sequence). DNA for the CDR3: TGTGCCTGCGAGACAGGGGCCTATGGCTACACCTTC. Translation: CACETGAYGYTF.

The chain has TRBV6-5 and TRBJ2-2; TRBD1 is a possible D gene (6 bases). This CDR3 has 15 residues. V gave up 7 bases and J gave up 7 bases, with 19 bases separating them. The germline V gene encodes CDR1 MNHEY and CDR2 SVGAGI. CDR3 residues: CASTQLQGLGGELFF. The CDR3 nucleotides read TGTGCCAGCACTCAACTACAGGGCCTTGGCGGGGAGCTGTTTTTT.